Given below is one TCR beta chain in context. These data come from a study of blood T cells in healthy people across ages. It was with a sample-barcoded 5' primer and a J-beta primer mix that a second PCR of roughly 7 to 12 cycles was run. TCRdb reprocessed the 5' RACE reads via MiXCR and lists one record per CDR3 protein. The sample has 1 million or so distinct CDR3 sequences, roughly 45% seen once. The sequence came from a woman aged 55-70 years in good health. The source material was blood.

The CDR3 loop is CASSLAGGSGSEQFF. CDR3 coding DNA: TGTGCCAGCAGCTTGGCGGGGGGAAGCGGCTCTGAGCAGTTCTTC. This chain connects TRBV7-2 to TRBJ2-1; 8 nucleotides match TRBD2. The CDR3 spans 15 residues. Germline loops: CDR1 SGHTA, CDR2 FQGNSA. J gave up 9 bases and V 3 bases, and 10 bases lay outside the gene matches.